The 6 T cell receptor beta chains below all came from one sample that was sequenced in a study of post-analysis software for immune sequencing data (dated by TCRdb to about 2015). The paper as a whole reports these results and caveats: Significantly higher frequencies in patients than in controls were found for five TRBV segments, including TRBV5-6, TRBV5-1 and TRBV20-1.

Their antigens are not known. The protocol used for the library was PCR. Sequencing took place on an Illumina HiSeq 2500. To reduce PCR and sequencing biases, unique molecular identifiers were built into the TCR beta cDNA libraries. Through fastp at Q25 and MiXCR, TCRdb rebuilt clones from the public reads, retaining in-frame beta chains. Identical CDR3 proteins give one entry, which carries the most common genes and DNA. For this sample there are around 710,000 distinct CDR3 sequences; 35% to 55% appear just once. The top ten constitute just under 5% of the sample. The sample comprised blood. All receptors come from a girl aged 10-17 years with multiple sclerosis.

The V gene is TRBV7-7, the J gene TRBJ2-2; TRBD1 aligns across 7 bases. Germline V CDR1 and CDR2: SSHAT, FNYEAQ (reference sequence). The CDR3 is 11 residues long. The CDR3 sequence is CATSGGGELFF. The CDR3 DNA reads TGTGCTACCTCAGGGGGCGGGGAGCTGTTTTTT.

This chain connects TRBV20-1 to TRBJ2-1; 8 bases align to TRBD2. Germline CDR1 is DFQATT and CDR2 is SNEGSKA (reference sequence). This CDR3 is built from 12 residues. V shed 8 bases and J 9 bases; nucleotides not matched to a gene: 9. CDR3 coding DNA: TGCAGTACGGATAGCGGGATAGCTGAGCAGTTCTTC. Protein product: CSTDSGIAEQFF.

The V gene is TRBV7-2, the J gene TRBJ2-3; D unclear. This CDR3 is built from 16 residues. Germline V gene data show CDR1 as SGHTA and CDR2 as FQGNSA. Trimming pared 5 bases from V and 4 bases from J, leaving 19 bases between. CDR3 region: CASSPSRTVTADTQYF. CDR3 coding DNA: TGTGCCAGCAGCCCTTCGAGGACCGTTACCGCAGATACGCAGTATTTT.

Regarding this clonotype: Mismatch with germline at one junction end may stem from a read error. The chain recombines TRBV5-1 with TRBJ1-1; no reliable D call. The CDR3 sequence is 12 residues long. CDR1 is SGHRS, CDR2 YFSETQ, per germline. Written as DNA, the CDR3 is TGTGCCAGCAGGACGGGGAACACTGAAGCTTTCTTT. This translates into CASRTGNTEAFF.

This clonotype was observed once. Its ends do not fully match the called genes, so a read error is possible. V gene TRBV27 combines with J gene TRBJ2-1; a possible D gene is TRBD2 (6 bases). This CDR3 comprises 15 residues. Germline CDR1 and CDR2: MNHEY and SMNVEV (reference sequence). For the CDR3, the DNA is TGTGCCAGCAGTTCCAGACTAGGAAACAACAATGGGCAGTTCTTC. This translates into CASSSRLGNNNGQFF.

The J gene is TRBJ1-5, the V gene TRBV15, with D perhaps TRBD1 (5 bases). The CDR3 runs to 15 residues. The V end lost 8 bases, the J end lost 3 bases, and 17 bases lay between the germline ends. Germline assignment: CDR1 LNHNV and CDR2 YYDKDF (reference sequence). The CDR3 here is CATRAGRGSNQPQHF. CDR3 bases: TGTGCCACCCGCGCGGGACGGGGTTCCAATCAGCCCCAGCATTTT.